This T cell receptor (beta chain) comes out of a study of spatial heterogeneity in lung cancer. Study overall: TCR transcript counts in tumor regions correlated strongly with a T cell module score from matched bulk RNA-seq.

The time point is: sample taken at primary tumor resection. Samples were donated by 72 untreated early-stage non-small cell lung cancer patients. Sequencing was performed on whole RNA extracted from tumor and nontumor lung tissue, or from frozen PBMC, and the material was left unsorted. This clonotype was found many times. Its target is not known. Study outcomes and limitations: Mutation counts in tumors were tracked by counts of expanded intratumoral alpha and beta TCRs. Tumor T cell coverage was estimated at approximately 6.3% for alpha and more than 11% for beta chains.

The CDR3 has 14 amino acids. Germline CDR1 is MNHEY and CDR2 is SMNVEV (reference sequence). Trimming cost V 5 bases and J 4 bases, with 14 bases left between them. TCRdb independently ran MiXCR on the 5' RACE reads; one entry per CDR3 protein. The top ten clones hold 6.5% to 8.5% of a sample with about 24,000 distinct CDR3 sequences, roughly 10% of them seen once. The sequenced sample was lung tumor tissue, obtained at surgery. The genes are TRBV27 and TRBJ1-2, with a tentative D call TRBD1 (6 bases). This receptor was obtained from a male donor with early-stage non-small cell lung cancer. DNA for the CDR3: TGTGCCAGCAGTAGTCAGGGGAAGGGCTATGGCTACACCTTC. Protein product: CASSSQGKGYGYTF.